The 2 T cell receptor beta chains below come from one sample, sequenced in a study of T cell responses to AZD1222 COVID-19 vaccine. Profiled with immunoSEQ multiplex PCR; TCRdb holds only in-frame clones, not every one. The table includes more than 95,000 clones, approximately 86% detected once. This sample comprised peripheral blood, obtained 28 days after the second dose of the MenACWY control vaccine. The receptor source for this set is an adult who received the MenACWY meningococcal vaccine as a control.

This chain links TRBV5-1 with TRBJ1-4; tentatively, D is TRBD1 (5 bases). This CDR3 has 16 residues. V was trimmed by 1 base and J by 6 bases, leaving 16 bases between them. Germline-derived CDR1 and CDR2 are SGHRS and YFSETQ. CDR3 in DNA: TGCGCCAGCAGCTTGTCTGAAGGGGTGGGGGATGAAAAACTGTTTTTT. Its translation: CASSLSEGVGDEKLFF. The full variable domain, its missing parts supplied by reference TRBV5-1 and TRBJ1-4, is KAGVTQTPRYLIKTRGQQVTLSCSPISGHRSVSWYQQTPGQGLQFLFEYFSETQRNKGNFPGRFSGRQFSNSRSEMNVSTLELGDSALYLCASSLSEGVGDEKLFFGSGTQLSVL.

J is TRBJ2-7 and V is TRBV5-4; D perhaps matches TRBD2 (6 bases). The CDR3 loop spans 16 amino acids. The ends were cut back, 0 bases at V and 3 bases at J, with 16 bases in the middle. CDR1 SGHNT and CDR2 YYREEE come from the germline V gene (reference sequence). The CDR3 is CASSLAGGRGNYEQYF. DNA for the CDR3: TGTGCCAGCAGCTTGGCCGGGGGAAGAGGAAACTACGAGCAGTACTTC.